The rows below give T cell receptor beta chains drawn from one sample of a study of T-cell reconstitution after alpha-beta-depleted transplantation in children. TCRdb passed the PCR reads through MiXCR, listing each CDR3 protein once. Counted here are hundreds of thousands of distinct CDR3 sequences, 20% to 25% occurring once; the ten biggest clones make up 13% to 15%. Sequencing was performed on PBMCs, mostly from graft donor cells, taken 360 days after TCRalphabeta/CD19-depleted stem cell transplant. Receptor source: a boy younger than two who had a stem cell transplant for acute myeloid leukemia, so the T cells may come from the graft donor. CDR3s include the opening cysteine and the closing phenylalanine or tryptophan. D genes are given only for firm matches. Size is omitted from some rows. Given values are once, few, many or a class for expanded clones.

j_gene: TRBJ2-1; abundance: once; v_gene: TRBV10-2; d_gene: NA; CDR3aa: CASSEPDYPGEQFF; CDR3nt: TGCGCCAGCAGTGAGCCGGACTACCCCGGCGAGCAGTTCTTC
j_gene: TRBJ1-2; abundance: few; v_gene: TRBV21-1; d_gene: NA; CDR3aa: CASSKALQGRTSNFYGYTF; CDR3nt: TGTGCCAGCAGCAAAGCGCTTCAGGGCAGAACTTCTAATTTCTATGGCTACACCTTC
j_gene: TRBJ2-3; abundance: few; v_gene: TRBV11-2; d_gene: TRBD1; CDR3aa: CASSSITGGSGDTQYF; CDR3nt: TGTGCCAGCAGCTCGATCACAGGGGGTTCGGGAGATACGCAGTATTTT
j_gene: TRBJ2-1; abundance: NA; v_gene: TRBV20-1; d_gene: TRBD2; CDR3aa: CSAPPASGGANEQFF; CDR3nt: TGCAGTGCCCCTCCCGCTAGCGGGGGGGCTAATGAGCAGTTCTTC
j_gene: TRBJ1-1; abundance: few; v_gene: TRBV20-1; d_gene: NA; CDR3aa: CSARDLWDEAFF; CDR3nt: TGCAGTGCTAGAGATCTATGGGATGAAGCTTTCTTT
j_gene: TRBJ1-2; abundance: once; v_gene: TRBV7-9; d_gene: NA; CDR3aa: CASSRPTGKRGGYTF; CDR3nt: TGTGCCAGCAGCCGCCCGACAGGAAAGAGGGGTGGCTACACCTTC
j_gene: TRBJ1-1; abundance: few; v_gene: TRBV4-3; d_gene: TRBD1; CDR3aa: CASSQAGWDRGHEGTEAFF; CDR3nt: TGCGCCAGCAGCCAAGCTGGCTGGGACAGGGGCCACGAGGGCACTGAAGCTTTCTTT
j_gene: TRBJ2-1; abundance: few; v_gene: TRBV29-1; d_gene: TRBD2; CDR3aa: CSVDGGGRSYNEQFF; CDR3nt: TGCAGCGTTGATGGCGGGGGAAGGTCCTACAATGAGCAGTTCTTC
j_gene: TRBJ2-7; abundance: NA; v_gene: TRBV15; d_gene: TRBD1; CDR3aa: CATSRGGDRIGYEQYF; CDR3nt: TGTGCCACCAGCAGAGGAGGGGACAGGATCGGCTACGAGCAGTACTTC
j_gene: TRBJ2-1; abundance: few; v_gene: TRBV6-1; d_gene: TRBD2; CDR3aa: CASSETFRLAGGNEQFF; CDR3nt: TGTGCCAGCAGTGAGACGTTCAGACTAGCGGGGGGGAATGAGCAGTTCTTC
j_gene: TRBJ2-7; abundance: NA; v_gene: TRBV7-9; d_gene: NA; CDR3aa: CASSGEQGTYEQYF; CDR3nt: TGTGCCAGCAGCGGCGAGCAGGGGACCTACGAGCAGTACTTC
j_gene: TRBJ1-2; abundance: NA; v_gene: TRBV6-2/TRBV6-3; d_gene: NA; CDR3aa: CASKARGRSYYGYTF; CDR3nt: TGTGCCAGCAAGGCTCGCGGGCGCAGCTACTATGGCTACACCTTC
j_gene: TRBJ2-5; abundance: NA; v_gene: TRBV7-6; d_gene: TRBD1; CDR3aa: CASSLPGTGQETQYF; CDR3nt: TGTGCCAGCAGCTTACCCGGGACAGGTCAAGAGACCCAGTACTTC
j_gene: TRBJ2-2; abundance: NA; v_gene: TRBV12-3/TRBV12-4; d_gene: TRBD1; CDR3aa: CASSSHHDRGAWELFF; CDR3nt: TGTGCCAGCAGTTCCCACCACGACAGGGGCGCTTGGGAGCTGTTTTTT
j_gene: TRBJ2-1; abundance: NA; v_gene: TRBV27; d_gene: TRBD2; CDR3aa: CASSGSGVLDNEQFF; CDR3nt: TGTGCCAGCAGTGGTAGCGGGGTGTTAGACAATGAGCAGTTCTTC
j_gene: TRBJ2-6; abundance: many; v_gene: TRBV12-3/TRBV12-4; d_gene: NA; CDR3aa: CASSLSPLGANVLTF; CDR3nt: TGTGCCAGCAGTTTAAGCCCCCTTGGGGCCAACGTCCTGACTTTC
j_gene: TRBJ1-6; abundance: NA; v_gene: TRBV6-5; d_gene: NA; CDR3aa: CASSYEGGNSPLHF; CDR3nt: TGTGCCAGCAGTTACGAGGGTGGGAATTCACCCCTCCACTTT